This T cell receptor (beta chain) is drawn from a study of T cells in Graves' hyperthyroidism and ophthalmopathy. It was RNA transcripts that yielded the amplified TCR beta CDR3 regions. A set of HTBI primers served as the primers for a first-round RT-PCR of the TCR CDR3. MiXCR, run by TCRdb on the multiplex PCR reads, gives a single entry per CDR3 protein. The profile shows 550,000 to 700,000 distinct CDR3 sequences, approximately 15% of them singletons. The V gene's germline CDR1 is SGDLS and CDR2 YYNGEE. This CDR3 contains 12 residues. The V end lost 4 bases, the J end lost 7 bases, and 8 bases lay between the germline ends.

Input material: blood. This TCR was sampled from a woman in her 40s with Graves' ophthalmopathy. The chain recombines TRBV9 with TRBJ2-2; D is undetermined. The CDR3 protein is CASSLYGGELFF. The DNA for the CDR3 is TGTGCCAGCAGCTTGTATGGCGGGGAGCTGTTTTTT.